This is a list of T cell receptor beta chains from one sample in a study of OX40 agonist ivuxolimab in advanced cancers. Here immunoSEQ multiplex PCR was the method, and the copy in TCRdb shows in-frame clones only, minus some. There are fewer than 70,000 clones in the sample; under 90% occur only once, and 2% to 2.5% lies in the top ten. The sequencing used CD4+ or CD8+ T cells sorted from blood, collected in a trial of the OX40 agonist ivuxolimab. Receptors were obtained from an adult with an advanced solid tumor such as melanoma, head and neck, liver or kidney cancer. CDR3s include the opening cysteine and the closing phenylalanine or tryptophan. A D gene is named only where the DNA matches it firmly. Size is stated for part of the rows, as once, few or many counts, or as a class when the clone is expanded.

d_gene: .
abundance: .
j_gene: TRBJ1-5
v_gene: TRBV28
CDR3aa: CASSFGPRPSNQPQHF
CDR3nt: TGTGCCAGCAGTTTCGGGCCGCGGCCGAGCAATCAGCCCCAGCATTTT

d_gene: .
abundance: .
j_gene: TRBJ2-3
v_gene: TRBV5-4
CDR3aa: CASSLRSVDTQYF
CDR3nt: TGTGCCAGCAGCTTGCGATCGGTAGATACGCAGTATTTT

d_gene: .
abundance: .
j_gene: TRBJ1-2
v_gene: TRBV13
CDR3aa: CASSLFNYGYTF
CDR3nt: TGTGCCAGCAGCTTATTTAACTATGGCTACACCTTC

d_gene: .
abundance: .
j_gene: TRBJ2-2
v_gene: TRBV27
CDR3aa: CASSLRPLGELFF
CDR3nt: TGTGCCAGCAGTTTACGACCCCTCGGGGAGCTGTTTTTT

d_gene: .
abundance: .
j_gene: TRBJ1-5
v_gene: TRBV5-6
CDR3aa: CASSLTKNKYQPQHF
CDR3nt: TGTGCCAGCAGCTTGACGAAGAACAAATATCAGCCCCAGCATTTT

d_gene: .
abundance: .
j_gene: TRBJ1-6
v_gene: TRBV1
CDR3aa: CTSSAREGRGSSPLHF
CDR3nt: TGCACCAGCAGCGCGCGGGAGGGAAGAGGGTCTTCACCCCTCCACTTT

d_gene: .
abundance: .
j_gene: TRBJ2-5
v_gene: TRBV19
CDR3aa: CASSTGGGETQYF
CDR3nt: TGTGCCAGTAGTACCGGGGGCGGGGAGACCCAGTACTTC

d_gene: .
abundance: .
j_gene: TRBJ2-1
v_gene: TRBV25-1
CDR3aa: CASTGTPQINEQFF
CDR3nt: TGTGCCAGCACCGGGACACCTCAAATCAATGAGCAGTTCTTC

d_gene: .
abundance: .
j_gene: TRBJ1-1
v_gene: TRBV29-1
CDR3aa: CSVAQVLVTEAFF
CDR3nt: TGCAGCGTGGCACAGGTTCTTGTTACTGAAGCTTTCTTT

d_gene: .
abundance: once
j_gene: TRBJ1-3
v_gene: TRBV18
CDR3aa: CASSPPGGRYDSGNTIYF
CDR3nt: TGTGCCAGCTCACCACCGGGGGGACGGTACGACTCTGGAAACACCATATATTTT

d_gene: .
abundance: .
j_gene: TRBJ2-5
v_gene: TRBV6-5
CDR3aa: CASSSNRVGQETQYF
CDR3nt: TGTGCCAGCAGTTCGAACAGGGTAGGACAAGAGACCCAGTACTTC

d_gene: TRBD1
abundance: .
j_gene: TRBJ1-4
v_gene: TRBV10-1
CDR3aa: CASSAGGGSEKLFF
CDR3nt: TGCGCCAGTTCGGCGGGAGGGGGCAGTGAAAAACTGTTTTTT

d_gene: .
abundance: .
j_gene: TRBJ2-3
v_gene: TRBV5-8
CDR3aa: CASSPGQTRTDTQYF
CDR3nt: TGTGCCAGCAGCCCAGGACAGACCCGCACAGATACGCAGTATTTT

d_gene: TRBD1
abundance: few
j_gene: TRBJ2-5
v_gene: TRBV30
CDR3aa: CAWRMQGAETQYF
CDR3nt: TGTGCCTGGAGGATGCAGGGGGCAGAGACCCAGTACTTC

d_gene: .
abundance: once
j_gene: TRBJ1-2
v_gene: TRBV7-8
CDR3aa: CASSLARGGYTF
CDR3nt: TGTGCCAGCAGCTTAGCGCGGGGTGGCTACACCTTC

d_gene: TRBD2
abundance: .
j_gene: TRBJ2-1
v_gene: TRBV7-6
CDR3aa: CASRHSPGLADLTTYNEQFF
CDR3nt: TGTGCCAGCAGACATTCACCGGGACTAGCCGACCTTACCACCTACAATGAGCAGTTCTTC

d_gene: .
abundance: .
j_gene: TRBJ1-4
v_gene: TRBV28
CDR3aa: CASIGGGGNEKLFF
CDR3nt: TGTGCCAGCATCGGGGGGGGTGGTAATGAAAAACTGTTTTTT

d_gene: TRBD1
abundance: .
j_gene: TRBJ2-3
v_gene: TRBV7-9
CDR3aa: CASSMAGGRTDTQYF
CDR3nt: TGTGCCAGCTCCATGGCAGGGGGTAGAACAGATACGCAGTATTTT

d_gene: .
abundance: few
j_gene: TRBJ1-2
v_gene: TRBV29-1
CDR3aa: CSVHTGYGYTF
CDR3nt: TGCAGCGTTCACACAGGGTATGGCTACACCTTC

d_gene: .
abundance: once
j_gene: TRBJ2-1
v_gene: TRBV7-9
CDR3aa: CASSLKGSSYNEQFF
CDR3nt: TGTGCCAGCAGCTTAAAAGGGAGCTCCTACAATGAGCAGTTCTTC

d_gene: .
abundance: .
j_gene: TRBJ2-2
v_gene: TRBV7-7
CDR3aa: CASSPAPRTGELFF
CDR3nt: TGTGCTAGCAGCCCAGCCCCCCGCACCGGGGAGCTGTTTTTT

d_gene: .
abundance: .
j_gene: TRBJ1-5
v_gene: TRBV10-3
CDR3aa: CAISGQSNQPQHF
CDR3nt: TGTGCCATCAGCGGACAGAGCAATCAGCCCCAGCATTTT

d_gene: .
abundance: .
j_gene: TRBJ2-7
v_gene: TRBV27
CDR3aa: CASSLFGEQYF
CDR3nt: TGTGCCAGCAGTTTGTTCGGCGAGCAGTACTTC

d_gene: .
abundance: .
j_gene: TRBJ1-4
v_gene: TRBV6-1
CDR3aa: CASTQRLGTNEKLFF
CDR3nt: TGTGCCAGCACTCAAAGGTTGGGAACTAATGAAAAACTGTTTTTT

d_gene: .
abundance: few
j_gene: TRBJ2-3
v_gene: TRBV19
CDR3aa: CASSPTSSTDTQYF
CDR3nt: TGTGCCAGTAGTCCCACCTCTAGCACAGATACGCAGTATTTT

d_gene: .
abundance: .
j_gene: TRBJ2-4
v_gene: TRBV19
CDR3aa: CASSISPGLGIQYF
CDR3nt: TGTGCCAGTAGTATATCCCCAGGGTTGGGCATTCAGTACTTC

d_gene: .
abundance: .
j_gene: TRBJ2-3
v_gene: TRBV2
CDR3aa: CASSAPHGRLRADTQYF
CDR3nt: TGTGCCAGCAGCGCCCCACACGGTCGTTTGAGGGCAGATACGCAGTATTTT

d_gene: .
abundance: .
j_gene: TRBJ1-5
v_gene: TRBV6-1
CDR3aa: CASSEALKIRVSNQPQHF
CDR3nt: TGTGCCAGCAGTGAAGCGTTAAAGATCAGGGTTAGCAATCAGCCCCAGCATTTT

d_gene: .
abundance: .
j_gene: TRBJ1-6
v_gene: TRBV5-1
CDR3aa: CASRRSEGSNSPLHF
CDR3nt: TGCGCCAGCAGGAGGTCCGAGGGAAGTAATTCACCCCTCCACTTT

d_gene: .
abundance: .
j_gene: TRBJ1-5
v_gene: TRBV5-1
CDR3aa: CASSPSRCEGSNQPQHF
CDR3nt: TGCGCCAGCAGCCCTTCTCGGTGCGAGGGGAGCAATCAGCCCCAGCATTTT

d_gene: TRBD1
abundance: .
j_gene: TRBJ1-5
v_gene: TRBV15
CDR3aa: CATSRFGQGAYSNQPQHF
CDR3nt: TGTGCCACCAGCAGATTTGGACAGGGGGCATATAGCAATCAGCCCCAGCATTTT

d_gene: TRBD2
abundance: .
j_gene: TRBJ2-1
v_gene: TRBV6-5
CDR3aa: CASSLGRMYEQFF
CDR3nt: TGTGCCAGCAGTCTCGGGAGGATGTATGAGCAGTTCTTC

d_gene: .
abundance: .
j_gene: TRBJ2-7
v_gene: TRBV28
CDR3aa: CASSFPRGAYEQYF
CDR3nt: TGTGCCAGCAGTTTTCCAAGGGGCGCGTACGAGCAGTACTTC

d_gene: .
abundance: .
j_gene: TRBJ1-5
v_gene: TRBV28
CDR3aa: CASSLQGSIGNQPQHF
CDR3nt: TGTGCCAGCAGTTTACAGGGGTCGATCGGGAATCAGCCCCAGCATTTT

d_gene: .
abundance: .
j_gene: TRBJ1-1
v_gene: TRBV28
CDR3aa: CASIGRPANTEAFF
CDR3nt: TGTGCCAGCATTGGTCGGCCCGCGAACACTGAAGCTTTCTTT

d_gene: .
abundance: once
j_gene: TRBJ2-5
v_gene: TRBV10-1
CDR3aa: CASSESAGLRETQYF
CDR3nt: TGCGCCAGCAGTGAGTCGGCAGGGTTGAGAGAGACCCAGTACTTC

d_gene: .
abundance: .
j_gene: TRBJ1-2
v_gene: TRBV7-2
CDR3aa: CASSFQNTGYGYTF
CDR3nt: TGTGCCAGCAGCTTTCAGAACACCGGCTATGGCTACACCTTC

d_gene: .
abundance: once
j_gene: TRBJ2-2
v_gene: TRBV7-8
CDR3aa: CASSLGGGRTGELFF
CDR3nt: TGTGCCAGCAGCTTAGGTGGGGGAAGGACCGGGGAGCTGTTTTTT

d_gene: TRBD2
abundance: .
j_gene: TRBJ2-2
v_gene: TRBV28
CDR3aa: CASSFLAGGTGELFF
CDR3nt: TGTGCCAGCAGTTTTTTGGCGGGAGGTACCGGGGAGCTGTTTTTT

d_gene: TRBD1
abundance: .
j_gene: TRBJ1-3
v_gene: TRBV7-2
CDR3aa: CASSTTGTDGNTIYF
CDR3nt: TGTGCCAGCAGCACTACCGGGACAGATGGAAACACCATATATTTT

d_gene: TRBD2
abundance: .
j_gene: TRBJ2-3
v_gene: TRBV29-1
CDR3aa: CSVEGLVAGGHTDTQYF
CDR3nt: TGCAGCGTTGAAGGGTTGGTAGCGGGGGGCCACACAGATACGCAGTATTTT

d_gene: TRBD1
abundance: .
j_gene: TRBJ2-5
v_gene: TRBV6-5
CDR3aa: CASSRRQGAGETQYF
CDR3nt: TGTGCCAGCAGTCGCCGACAGGGGGCTGGAGAGACCCAGTACTTC

d_gene: .
abundance: .
j_gene: TRBJ2-1
v_gene: TRBV11-3
CDR3aa: CASSSKGNRNEQFF
CDR3nt: TGTGCCAGCAGCTCAAAAGGGAACAGGAATGAGCAGTTCTTC

d_gene: TRBD2
abundance: .
j_gene: TRBJ2-1
v_gene: TRBV7-3
CDR3aa: CASSLIGTIGHEQFF
CDR3nt: TGTGCCAGCAGCTTAATAGGGACTATCGGCCATGAGCAGTTCTTC

d_gene: TRBD2
abundance: .
j_gene: TRBJ2-7
v_gene: TRBV7-3
CDR3aa: CASSFGLAGSYEQYF
CDR3nt: TGTGCCAGCAGCTTCGGACTAGCGGGGAGCTACGAGCAGTACTTC

d_gene: .
abundance: .
j_gene: TRBJ2-3
v_gene: TRBV30
CDR3aa: CAWSKGVDTQYF
CDR3nt: TGTGCCTGGAGTAAAGGGGTTGATACGCAGTATTTT

d_gene: TRBD2
abundance: once
j_gene: TRBJ2-1
v_gene: TRBV5-4
CDR3aa: CASSLVLAGDDEQFF
CDR3nt: TGTGCCAGCAGCTTGGTACTAGCGGGAGACGATGAGCAGTTCTTC

d_gene: TRBD1
abundance: .
j_gene: TRBJ1-4
v_gene: TRBV28
CDR3aa: CASSPGTGSPNEKLFF
CDR3nt: TGTGCCAGCAGTCCTGGGACAGGGTCCCCGAATGAAAAACTGTTTTTT

d_gene: TRBD2
abundance: .
j_gene: TRBJ2-5
v_gene: TRBV28
CDR3aa: CASSPRRLAGIQETQYF
CDR3nt: TGTGCCAGCAGTCCCCGAAGGCTAGCGGGAATCCAAGAGACCCAGTACTTC

d_gene: TRBD1
abundance: .
j_gene: TRBJ1-1
v_gene: TRBV19
CDR3aa: CASNNGQGLEAFF
CDR3nt: TGTGCCAGTAACAACGGACAGGGCCTTGAAGCTTTCTTT

d_gene: TRBD1
abundance: .
j_gene: TRBJ1-1
v_gene: TRBV28
CDR3aa: CASSRAVTGMNTEAFF
CDR3nt: TGTGCCAGCAGCCGAGCCGTGACAGGGATGAACACTGAAGCTTTCTTT